Included here is one TCR beta chain sequence, with context. The data belong to a study of blood T cell repertoires in COVID-19. On the study more broadly: T cells, B-cell-depleted T cells, or PBMCs supplied cDNA or gDNA.

Profiled with immunoSEQ multiplex PCR; TCRdb holds only in-frame clones, not every one. The sample lists 130,000 or so clones, roughly four fifths occurring once. Germline V gives CDR1 SGHAT, CDR2 FQNNGV. The CDR3 sequence is 16 residues long. V was pared by 1 base and J by 4 bases, with 8 bases of the junction left unmatched. Which cohort a participant joined came from the clinical history participants gave. Sequencing was carried out using PBMCs or T cells enriched from blood (not recorded which). This chain joins TRBV11-2 and TRBJ2-3; the match to TRBD2 covers 7 bases. The sequence came from a man aged 30-40 years who had recovered from COVID-19. CDR3 sequence reads: CASSLAPSGMADTQYF. The CDR3 bases are TGTGCCAGCAGCTTAGCTCCTAGCGGTATGGCAGATACGCAGTATTTT.